The clone carrying this T cell receptor beta chain was counted only a few times. The sample is drawn from a study of identical twins. TCRdb independently ran MiXCR on the 5' RACE reads; one entry per CDR3 protein. The table lists hundreds of thousands of distinct CDR3 sequences, 7.1% of them singletons. Germline assignment: CDR1 SGHRS and CDR2 YFSETQ. Trimming removed 2 bases from V and 2 bases from J, with 17 bases in between. The CDR3 contains 17 residues. These same records also appear under a second study, on yellow fever vaccine responses in identical twins.

The J gene is TRBJ2-1, the V gene TRBV5-1, with a tentative D call TRBD1 (6 bases). This receptor was obtained from a woman younger than 35 in good health. Sequencing input: PBMCs. The CDR3 is CASSLRDGGSPYNEQFF. The CDR3 nucleotides read TGCGCCAGCAGCTTACGTGATGGGGGCAGCCCCTACAATGAGCAGTTCTTC. Looking up the rest from reference TRBV5-1 and TRBJ2-1 gives the full variable domain: KAGVTQTPRYLIKTRGQQVTLSCSPISGHRSVSWYQQTPGQGLQFLFEYFSETQRNKGNFPGRFSGRQFSNSRSEMNVSTLELGDSALYLCASSLRDGGSPYNEQFFGPGTRLTVL.